A single sample is the source of the 23 T cell receptor beta chains below, sequenced in a study of Ad26.COV2.S vaccination and SARS-CoV-2 variants. Sequencing was performed with immunoSEQ multiplex PCR; in TCRdb, only in-frame clones are kept and a portion is missing. The table records 500,000 or so clones, around 90% of them present only once. The treatment: over 15 received Ad26.COV2.S at low or high dose, single or two shots; 5 received placebo; per-sample allocation not given. Vaccine and placebo recipients were sampled on day 63 after the first injection. The starting material was peripheral blood, obtained in a trial of Ad26.COV2.S vaccine versus placebo. The receptor source for this set is a person aged 18-65 years who received the Ad26.COV2.S COVID-19 vaccine or a placebo.

The gene calls are TRBV7-2 and TRBJ1-4, with D perhaps matching TRBD1 (6 bases). Trimming removed 5 bases from V and 2 bases from J, with 12 bases in between. The germline V gene has CDR1 SGHTA and CDR2 FQGNSA. The CDR3 extends over 15 amino acids. As DNA, the CDR3 is TGTGCCAGCAGCCCAGGGGAGTCGACTAATGAAAAACTGTTTTTT. This sequence encodes CASSPGESTNEKLFF.

CDR3 sequence: CSASLSGGRYNEQFF. The CDR3 nucleotides are TGCAGTGCTAGTCTTAGCGGGGGGAGATACAATGAGCAGTTCTTC. The chain joins TRBV20-1 to TRBJ2-1; TRBD2 aligns across 10 bases. The germline gives CDR1 DFQATT, CDR2 SNEGSKA (reference sequence). V dropped 3 bases and J dropped 4; count of bases not matched to a gene: 6. The CDR3 has 15 amino acids.

V gene TRBV6-4 combines with J gene TRBJ2-1; D perhaps matches TRBD2 (6 bases). Trimming cost V 5 bases and J 0 bases, with 11 bases left between them. The CDR3 is 15 residues long. From germline, CDR1 is MRHNA and CDR2 SNTAGT. The CDR3 DNA reads as TGTGCCAGCAGTTTAGCGGCAAACTCCTACAATGAGCAGTTCTTC. Protein sequence: CASSLAANSYNEQFF.

The J gene is TRBJ1-2, the V gene TRBV19, with D tentatively TRBD1 (5 bases). V was trimmed by 5 bases and J by 6 bases, leaving 16 bases between them. CDR1 and CDR2 (germline): LNHDA, SQIVND (reference sequence). The CDR3 sequence is 14 residues long. CDR3 in DNA: TGTGCCAGTAGTCGGGGCCGCGATGGGGATGGCTACACCTTC. Translation gives CASSRGRDGDGYTF.

The rearrangement joins TRBV25-1 to TRBJ1-2; unclear D gene. Germline-derived CDR1 and CDR2 are MGHDK and SYGVNS. Trimming pared 8 bases from V and 5 bases from J, leaving 15 bases between. The CDR3 length is 13 residues. The CDR3 loop reads CASSSPGIYGYTF. The CDR3 DNA reads TGTGCCAGCTCCTCCCCGGGAATTTATGGCTACACCTTC.

This chain joins TRBV7-6 and TRBJ2-1; 7 bases align to TRBD2. This CDR3 has 15 amino acids. V shed 5 bases and J 8 bases; nucleotides not matched to a gene: 12. In germline, CDR1 is SGHVS, CDR2 FNYEAQ. The DNA for the CDR3 is TGTGCCAGCAGCAGAGGAGGGACTACTTTCCATGAGCAGTTCTTC. It encodes CASSRGGTTFHEQFF.

Worth noting for this clone: Other nucleotide sequences from this sample produce the same CDR3. The rearrangement uses TRBV3-1 (or the pseudogene TRBV3-2) and TRBJ2-1, with 8 positions matching TRBD2. The trim removed 0 bases at V and 4 bases at J, leaving 2 bases unmatched. Germline CDR1 and CDR2: LGHDT and YNNKEL (reference sequence). The CDR3 runs 15 residues. Written as DNA, the CDR3 is TGTGCCAGCAGCCAAGAACTAGCGGTGTACAATGAGCAGTTCTTC. Amino acid sequence: CASSQELAVYNEQFF.

The chain joins TRBV5-1 to TRBJ2-7; D gene ambiguous. Trimming left V 0 bases short and J 3 bases short, with 10 bases between. Germline CDR1 and CDR2: SGHRS and YFSETQ. The CDR3 extends over 14 amino acids. CDR3 loop: CASSLVLVGYEQYF. The CDR3 DNA follows: TGCGCCAGCAGCTTGGTCTTAGTTGGCTACGAGCAGTACTTC.

V is TRBV28 and J is TRBJ1-5; a weak D match, TRBD1 (5 bases). V lost 3 bases and J lost 11, with 11 bases in between. Germline V lookup: CDR1 MDHEN, CDR2 SYDVKM. CDR3 length equals 12 residues. This chain's CDR3 is CASSLGPVSQHF. Here the CDR3 DNA reads TGTGCCAGCAGTTTGGGGCCGGTCTCCCAGCATTTT.

V usage is TRBV19 and J usage is TRBJ2-3; the match to TRBD1 covers 11 bases. Germline V gives CDR1 LNHDA, CDR2 SQIVND (reference sequence). V gave up 1 base and J gave up 4 bases; unmatched junction bases: 4. The CDR3 sequence is 16 residues long. CDR3 sequence reads: CASSIVGTGGADTQYF. The CDR3 nucleotides are TGTGCCAGTAGTATAGTGGGGACAGGGGGTGCAGATACGCAGTATTTT.

J is TRBJ1-5 and V is TRBV28; D uncertain. With 5 bases removed from V and 3 bases from J, the gap between germline ends came to 8 bases. The CDR3 has 13 amino acids. CDR1 and CDR2 from the germline V gene are MDHEN and SYDVKM. The CDR3 sequence is CASSPVNNQPQHF. CDR3 DNA sequence: TGTGCCAGCAGTCCCGTAAACAATCAGCCCCAGCATTTT.

A remark on this clone: At one boundary the junction diverges from the germline segment, which might be a read error. V is TRBV2 and J is TRBJ2-4; D call uncertain. The CDR3 contains 14 residues. Germline lookup yields CDR1 SNHLY and CDR2 FYNNEI. In DNA, the CDR3 is TGTACCAGCAGTGAAGCGTTGGCAATTGACATTCAGTACTTC. Its translation is CTSSEALAIDIQYF.

The chain's CDR3 is CASSLTWAVQETQYF. CDR3 sequence (DNA): TGTGCCAGCAGCTTAACCTGGGCGGTCCAAGAGACCCAGTACTTC. The chain combines TRBV5-5 with TRBJ2-5; D remains unclear. Trimming pared 2 bases from V and 1 base from J, leaving 12 bases between. The length of the CDR3 is 15 residues. Germline V gives CDR1 SGHKS, CDR2 YYEKEE (reference sequence).

The chain is built from TRBV27 and TRBJ2-7, with D unclear. The germline CDR1 and CDR2 sequences are MNHEY and SMNVEV (reference sequence). The V end was cut by 5 bases, the J end by 1 base, with 18 bases between. The CDR3 is 16 residues long. The CDR3 spells CASSPRKLLGSYEQYF. CDR3 sequence (DNA): TGTGCCAGCAGTCCCCGAAAGTTACTGGGGTCCTACGAGCAGTACTTC.

This clone has only one observation. This chain links TRBV7-8 with TRBJ2-7; 8 bases match TRBD2. The CDR3 sequence is 16 residues long. CDR1 and CDR2 (germline): SGHVS, FQNEAQ. The ends lost 5 bases at V and 0 bases at J; junction bases unmatched: 9. The CDR3 nucleotides are TGTGCCAGCAGCCCCCAGACTAGCGCCTTCTCCTACGAGCAGTACTTC. Translated, it gives CASSPQTSAFSYEQYF.

The chain couples TRBV6-2 or TRBV6-3 to TRBJ1-1; tentative D call: TRBD1 (6 bases). CDR1 is MNHEY, CDR2 SVGEGT, per germline. V was shortened by 6 bases and J by 7 bases, with 12 bases between the two germline ends. This CDR3 has 12 residues. CDR3 bases: TGTGCCAGCAGCCCCGGGACAATTGAAGCTTTCTTT. Translated: CASSPGTIEAFF.

The chain combines TRBV9 with TRBJ2-1; 9 positions agree with TRBD2. V was pared by 3 bases and J by 9 bases, with 13 bases of the junction left unmatched. Germline CDR1 and CDR2: SGDLS and YYNGEE. The CDR3 has 16 residues. The CDR3 nucleotides are TGTGCCAGCAGCGCAGGACCTGGGACTAGCTACGGTGAGCAGTTCTTC. It specifies CASSAGPGTSYGEQFF.

This chain joins TRBV3-1 (or the pseudogene TRBV3-2) and TRBJ2-2, with no clear D. CDR1 and CDR2 from the germline V gene are LGHDT and YNNKEL (reference sequence). V dropped 1 base and J dropped 11 bases, with 8 bases sitting between them. The CDR3 is 12 amino acids. This chain's CDR3 is CASSQGVSELFF. The CDR3 DNA reads as TGTGCCAGCAGCCAAGGAGTGTCAGAGCTGTTTTTT.

The chain employs TRBV7-3 and TRBJ1-5; no clear D. The CDR3 loop spans 13 amino acids. Germline lookup yields CDR1 SGHTA and CDR2 FQGTGA. The V gene lost 2 bases and the J gene lost 7 bases, with 9 bases spanning the gap. This chain's CDR3 is CASSLWNGQPQHF. CDR3 sequence (DNA): TGTGCCAGCAGCTTATGGAATGGGCAGCCCCAGCATTTT.

This clone was counted only a few times. The sample contains more than one DNA sequence encoding this CDR3. This chain connects TRBV28 to TRBJ1-2, with 9 bases lining up with TRBD1. The CDR3 extends over 14 amino acids. In germline, CDR1 is MDHEN, CDR2 SYDVKM. V gave up 2 bases and J gave up 7 bases; unmatched junction bases: 5. The CDR3 spells CASSLGGQGSGYTF. For the CDR3, the DNA is TGTGCCAGCAGTTTAGGGGGACAGGGATCTGGCTACACCTTC.

This clone appeared a single time. In DNA form, the CDR3 reads TGTGCCAGCAGGACGATGAATATGGGCAGGTCCTACGAGCAGTACTTC. Translation: CASRTMNMGRSYEQYF. The chain carries TRBV6-6 and TRBJ2-7; D remains unclear. The germline V and J ends were trimmed by 6 bases and 1 base, with 19 bases remaining between them. CDR1 is MNHNY, CDR2 SVGAGI, per germline (reference sequence). The CDR3 spans 16 residues.

This sequence joins TRBV5-1 and TRBJ2-6; TRBD1 aligns across 10 bases. The CDR3 totals 18 residues. Losses at the gene ends were 3 bases for V and 0 bases for J; bases not matched to a gene: 6. Germline lookup yields CDR1 SGHRS and CDR2 YFSETQ. The CDR3 bases are TGCGCCAGCAGCTCTGGACAGGGGGTTTTCTCTGGGGCCAACGTCCTGACTTTC. Protein product: CASSSGQGVFSGANVLTF.

The CDR3: CASSAGPPGAEAFF. The CDR3 nucleotides are TGTGCCAGCAGCGCAGGTCCCCCTGGCGCTGAAGCTTTCTTT. The V gene is TRBV9, the J gene TRBJ1-1; D remains ambiguous. CDR3 size: 14 residues. CDR1 is SGDLS and CDR2 is YYNGEE in the germline V gene. V was cut by 3 bases and J by 6 bases, with 15 bases left in between. Using reference TRBV9 and TRBJ1-1 for the parts outside the CDR3, the full variable domain is DSGVTQTPKHLITATGQRVTLRCSPRSGDLSVYWYQQSLDQGLQFLIQYYNGEERAKGNILERFSAQQFPDLHSELNLSSLELGDSALYFCASSAGPPGAEAFFGQGTRLTVV.